This entry concerns a single T cell receptor (beta chain). Its matching antigen is unknown. CDR1 DFQATT and CDR2 SNEGSKA come from the germline V gene (reference sequence). The CDR3 totals 12 residues. V lost 4 bases and J 6 bases, leaving 10 bases between the germline ends. The data were obtained in a study of identical twins. General observations from the study: Zero-insertion analyses might be partly confounded by invariant T cells like MAIT and iNKT.

A universal primer site came from template switching; cDNA carried unique molecular identifiers. TCRdb analysed the 5' RACE reads with MiXCR anew, one entry per CDR3 protein. Of nearly 900,000 distinct CDR3 sequences listed, around 12% are singletons. The sample was also linked to a second study, of yellow fever vaccine responses in identical twins.

The sequenced sample consisted of PBMCs. This clonotype was obtained from a woman in her late teens or twenties in good health. This sequence joins TRBV20-1 and TRBJ2-1, with D perhaps matching TRBD2 (5 bases). CDR3 region: CSANHLANEQFF. CDR3 nucleotide sequence: TGCAGTGCTAATCACCTAGCCAATGAGCAGTTCTTC.